These 31 T cell receptor beta chains originate from one sample sequenced in a study of blood T cell repertoires in COVID-19 (dated by TCRdb to the early 2020s). The library was produced with the immunoSEQ multiplex PCR assay. TCRdb obtained this table from immuneACCESS and retained in-frame rearrangements with V and J assigned. These tables miss some clones; where compared with another copy, unresolved V genes account for less than half of the shortfall, and the remainder is unexplained. In all, the sample holds over 450,000 clones, and 85% to 90% of those were seen once. The top ten constitute roughly 0.84% of the sample. The sequencing sample was made of peripheral blood. The source of these receptors is a man aged 18 to 35 with COVID-19, enrolled during active disease.

V usage is TRBV6-4 and J usage is TRBJ1-1, with D possibly being TRBD1 (5 bases). Trimming left V 6 bases short and J 1 base short, with 12 bases between. In germline, CDR1 is MRHNA, CDR2 SNTAGT. This CDR3 region has 14 residues. For the CDR3, the DNA is TGTGCCAGCAGGGACACAAACACGAACACTGAAGCTTTCTTT. The encoded protein is CASRDTNTNTEAFF.

This clone was recorded only once. The gene calls are TRBV6-5 and TRBJ2-1, with 9 positions matching TRBD2. V gave up 6 bases and J gave up 8 bases; unmatched junction bases: 5. CDR1 and CDR2 (germline): MNHEY, SVGAGI. This CDR3 is built from 13 residues. The CDR3 here is CASRAGGPDEQFF. DNA of the CDR3: TGTGCCAGCAGGGCGGGGGGGCCCGATGAGCAGTTCTTC.

The rearrangement uses TRBV9 and TRBJ2-4; 7 bases are a match to TRBD1. CDR1 SGDLS and CDR2 YYNGEE come from the germline V gene. V dropped 4 bases and J dropped 2; count of bases not matched to a gene: 6. There are 15 residues in the CDR3. The CDR3 sequence: CASSRRQGTKNIQYF. The CDR3 coding sequence is TGTGCCAGCAGCAGGAGACAGGGAACCAAAAACATTCAGTACTTC.

This chain uses TRBV6-5 with TRBJ1-4; 10 bases are shared with TRBD1. CDR3 length: 16 residues. Trimming at V came to 4 bases and at J to 3 bases, leaving 5 bases not matched to a gene. Germline V gives CDR1 MNHEY, CDR2 SVGAGI. The CDR3 here is CASSSGTGVPNEKLFF. The DNA of the CDR3 is TGTGCCAGCAGTTCCGGGACAGGGGTACCTAATGAAAAACTGTTTTTT.

The CDR3 nucleotides read TGCGCCAGCAGCCAGCCGAAATCCGGGACAGGGGGCGCGGGCACTGAAGCTTTCTTT. Translated, it gives CASSQPKSGTGGAGTEAFF. The J gene is TRBJ1-1, the V gene TRBV4-1, with TRBD1 identical over 12 bases. V lost 3 bases and J lost 4; bases outside the gene matches: 15. CDR1 is MGHRA, CDR2 YSYEKL, per germline. This CDR3 spans 19 amino acids.

The table lists this clone with a count of one. The chain has TRBV5-4 and TRBJ2-1; 12 bases align to TRBD2. Germline V lookup: CDR1 SGHNT, CDR2 YYREEE (reference sequence). V trimming: 5 bases; J trimming: 8 bases; junction bases outside the gene matches: 11. The CDR3 extends over 16 amino acids. CDR3 in amino acids: CASRNPTGTSGYEQFF. The CDR3 region has the DNA TGTGCCAGCAGGAACCCAACCGGGACTAGCGGGTATGAGCAGTTCTTC. The complete variable domain, with remaining parts taken from reference TRBV5-4 and TRBJ2-1, reads ETGVTQSPTHLIKTRGQQVTLRCSSQSGHNTVSWYQQALGQGPQFIFQYYREEENGRGNFPPRFSGLQFPNYSSELNVNALELDDSALYLCASRNPTGTSGYEQFFGPGTRLTVL.

The V and J genes are TRBV5-4 and TRBJ2-7; 10 positions match TRBD2. This CDR3 spans 16 amino acids. V dropped 4 bases and J dropped 4; count of bases not matched to a gene: 11. Germline loops: CDR1 SGHNT, CDR2 YYREEE (reference sequence). CDR3 bases: TGTGCCAGCAGCACGGGACTAGCGATAGAAACGTACGAGCAGTACTTC. It encodes CASSTGLAIETYEQYF.

The chain is built from TRBV3-1 (or the pseudogene TRBV3-2) and TRBJ2-2, with TRBD2 matching over 8 bases. Germline lookup yields CDR1 LGHDT and CDR2 YNNKEL (reference sequence). The CDR3 loop spans 14 amino acids. V was clipped by 3 bases and J by 5 bases; unmatched bases: 2. CDR3 nucleotide sequence: TGTGCCAGCAGCCAGGGACTAGTGACCGGGGAGCTGTTTTTT. Its translation: CASSQGLVTGELFF.

This chain links TRBV7-8 with TRBJ1-6, with 7 bases aligning to TRBD1. Germline V gene sequence: CDR1 SGHVS, CDR2 FQNEAQ. The CDR3 consists of 14 residues. J lost 7 bases, V lost 3 bases, and 3 bases had no gene match. CDR3 bases: TGTGCCAGCAGCTTCAGGGGGAAGAATTCACCCCTCCACTTT. Its protein is CASSFRGKNSPLHF.

V and J are TRBV6-2 or TRBV6-3 and TRBJ2-7, with D unresolved. Trimming pared 2 bases from V and 5 bases from J, leaving 13 bases between. This CDR3 contains 14 residues. Germline V CDR1 and CDR2: MNHEY, SVGEGT. The CDR3 DNA reads TGTGCCAGCAGTTACCCGACCGGGTTCCACGAGCAGTACTTC. Translated: CASSYPTGFHEQYF.

The chain links TRBV5-1 to TRBJ2-2; the D gene is possibly TRBD1 (6 bases). V was clipped by 3 bases and J by 3 bases, with 12 bases between them. The length of the CDR3 is 15 residues. Germline CDR1 reads SGHRS; CDR2 reads YFSETQ. This CDR3 reads CASSWGRPDTGELFF. CDR3 DNA: TGCGCCAGCAGCTGGGGGCGGCCCGACACCGGGGAGCTGTTTTTT.

J is TRBJ2-5 and V is TRBV6-5, with 9 bases that match TRBD2. This CDR3 comprises 15 residues. After removal of 7 bases from V and 5 bases from J, the junction contained 11 bases not matched to a gene. CDR1 is MNHEY and CDR2 is SVGAGI in the germline V gene. The chain's CDR3 is CASNPRGGGPETQYF. Written as DNA, the CDR3 is TGTGCCAGCAATCCGCGCGGGGGGGGACCTGAGACCCAGTACTTC.

V and J are TRBV7-9 and TRBJ2-1; the match to TRBD2 covers 8 bases. From germline, CDR1 is SEHNR and CDR2 FQNEAQ (reference sequence). V was clipped by 5 bases and J by 8 bases; unmatched bases: 11. This CDR3 comprises 15 residues. The CDR3 region is CASSPSGRISYEQFF. DNA for the CDR3: TGTGCCAGCAGCCCCAGCGGGAGAATCTCGTATGAGCAGTTCTTC.

In its sample, this clone was seen once. The V call is TRBV7-9, the J call TRBJ2-1; D remains ambiguous. The V gene lost 5 bases and the J gene lost 5 bases, with 16 bases spanning the gap. The length of the CDR3 is 15 residues. CDR1 and CDR2 from the germline V gene are SEHNR and FQNEAQ (reference sequence). The CDR3 bases are TGTGCCAGCAGCCCCGAGCGAGGAAGAAACAATGAGCAGTTCTTC. This encodes CASSPERGRNNEQFF.

Comments on this clone: This sample includes further DNA sequences coding for the same CDR3. The CDR3 region has the DNA TGTGCCAGCTCACCGGGACTAGCGGTTGATACGCAGTATTTT. This encodes CASSPGLAVDTQYF. The chain is built from TRBV18 and TRBJ2-3; the match to TRBD2 covers 11 bases. Germline V gene sequence: CDR1 KGHSH, CDR2 LQKENI. V lost 3 bases to trimming and J lost 6 bases; unmatched junction nucleotides: 2. The CDR3 is 14 amino acids.

V is TRBV7-3 and J is TRBJ2-1; 7 bases align to TRBD2. Germline V gene sequence: CDR1 SGHTA, CDR2 FQGTGA. This CDR3 has 16 residues. J gave up 3 bases and V 4 bases, and 9 bases lay outside the gene matches. The CDR3 protein is CASSSGGSTHYNEQFF. The CDR3 DNA reads TGTGCCAGCAGCTCGGGCGGGAGCACTCACTACAATGAGCAGTTCTTC. The full variable domain, its missing parts supplied by reference TRBV7-3 and TRBJ2-1, is GAGVSQTPSNKVTEKGKYVELRCDPISGHTALYWYRQSLGQGPEFLIYFQGTGAADDSGLPNDRFFAVRPEGSVSTLKIQRTERGDSAVYLCASSSGGSTHYNEQFFGPGTRLTVL.

This chain links TRBV7-9 with TRBJ1-2; a weak D match, TRBD1 (6 bases). This CDR3 region has 13 residues. The germline V gene has CDR1 SEHNR and CDR2 FQNEAQ (reference sequence). V was cut by 5 bases and J by 3 bases, with 10 bases left in between. CDR3 residues: CASSETGYYGYTF. In DNA, the CDR3 is TGTGCCAGCAGCGAAACAGGGTACTATGGCTACACCTTC.

The chain uses TRBV6-4 and TRBJ2-1; TRBD2 might be the D (6 bases). The V gene's germline CDR1 is MRHNA and CDR2 SNTAGT. V lost 6 bases, J lost 7 bases, and 16 bases lay in between. CDR3 length equals 14 residues. CDR3: CASSQDRDSNEQFF. The CDR3 coding sequence is TGTGCCAGCAGCCAGGACCGGGACTCTAATGAGCAGTTCTTC.

The rearrangement uses TRBV15 and TRBJ2-1, with a possible D match to TRBD2 (6 bases). V was clipped by 0 bases and J by 9 bases, with 24 bases between them. This CDR3 is built from 18 residues. CDR1 and CDR2 from the germline V gene are LNHNV and YYDKDF (reference sequence). CDR3 nucleotides: TGTGCCACCAGCAGAGATAACTTGAGGGGAGGCTCATTGATTGAGCAGTTCTTC. As protein: CATSRDNLRGGSLIEQFF.

The chain couples TRBV14 to TRBJ2-7, with D perhaps matching TRBD2 (6 bases). V was trimmed by 3 bases and J by 2 bases, leaving 11 bases between them. CDR1 SGHDN and CDR2 FVKESK come from the germline V gene. The CDR3 loop spans 14 amino acids. Here the CDR3 reads CASSQDYNTYEQYF. The CDR3, as DNA: TGTGCCAGCAGCCAGGACTATAATACCTACGAGCAGTACTTC. Full variable domain (missing parts from reference TRBV14 and TRBJ2-7): EAGVTQFPSHSVIEKGQTVTLRCDPISGHDNLYWYRRVMGKEIKFLLHFVKESKQDESGMPNNRFLAERTGGTYSTLKVQPAELEDSGVYFCASSQDYNTYEQYFGPGTRLTVT.

The V and J genes are TRBV6-5 and TRBJ2-3; 9 bases align to TRBD1. Trimming cost V 7 bases and J 4 bases; bases outside gene matches: 9. The germline gives CDR1 MNHEY, CDR2 SVGAGI. The CDR3 has 15 amino acids. This CDR3 reads CASTSAGDRADTQYF. The CDR3 region has the DNA TGTGCCAGCACAAGCGCCGGGGACAGGGCAGATACGCAGTATTTT.

The chain uses TRBV10-3 and TRBJ1-3; D gene ambiguous. With 4 bases removed from V and 5 bases from J, the gap between germline ends came to 9 bases. The CDR3 runs 13 residues. Germline loops: CDR1 ENHRY, CDR2 SYGVKD. The CDR3 loop is CAISVGLRNTIYF. Here the CDR3 DNA reads TGTGCCATCAGTGTAGGACTTAGAAACACCATATATTTT.

The chain uses TRBV5-1 and TRBJ2-5; 11 bases align to TRBD1. The CDR3 loop spans 16 amino acids. With 0 bases clipped from V and 5 bases from J, the junction kept 6 bases outside the gene matches. From germline, CDR1 is SGHRS and CDR2 YFSETQ. Here the CDR3 DNA reads TGCGCCAGCAGCTTGGCACGGACAGGGGGCCAGGAGACCCAGTACTTC. Translation: CASSLARTGGQETQYF.

This chain connects TRBV4-1 to TRBJ2-7, with 7 nucleotides matching TRBD2. CDR3 length: 13 amino acids. V lost 2 bases to trimming and J lost 2 bases; unmatched junction nucleotides: 0. The germline V gene has CDR1 MGHRA and CDR2 YSYEKL. The CDR3 bases are TGCGCCAGCAGCCAAACTAGCGCCTACGAGCAGTACTTC. Protein sequence: CASSQTSAYEQYF.

The J gene is TRBJ2-3, the V gene TRBV7-9, with TRBD1 matching 7 bases. The CDR3 has 13 amino acids. The junction had 0 bases not matched to a gene; V was cut back by 5 bases and J by 1 base. Germline CDR1 is SEHNR and CDR2 is FQNEAQ (reference sequence). In DNA, the CDR3 is TGTGCCAGCAGCACAGGGGGCACAGATACGCAGTATTTT. Its translation is CASSTGGTDTQYF.

The chain is built from TRBV19 and TRBJ2-6; tentative D call: TRBD2 (5 bases). The germline CDR1 and CDR2 sequences are LNHDA and SQIVND (reference sequence). V was trimmed by 10 bases and J by 14 bases, leaving 18 bases between them. This CDR3 is 12 amino acids long. CDR3 in DNA: TGTGCCACGGGGATCTCTGTAAACTTCCTGACTTTC. Protein product: CATGISVNFLTF.

This chain links TRBV20-1 with TRBJ2-7, with 12 positions matching TRBD1. This CDR3 region has 11 residues. Germline V CDR1 and CDR2: DFQATT, SNEGSKA (reference sequence). The CDR3 DNA sequence: TGCAGCCCGGGACAGGGGGCCGAGCAGTACTTC. It is translated as CSPGQGAEQYF.

The chain recombines TRBV7-8 with TRBJ2-5; no definite D call. CDR3 length: 13 residues. Germline-derived CDR1 and CDR2 are SGHVS and FQNEAQ. The V and J ends lost 5 bases and 0 bases respectively, with 7 bases between them. The CDR3 sequence is CASSIDYQETQYF. Here the CDR3 DNA reads TGTGCCAGCAGCATAGACTACCAAGAGACCCAGTACTTC.

The table lists this clone with a count of one. The chain uses TRBV19 and TRBJ2-5, with 7 bases that match TRBD1. CDR3 length: 14 residues. Germline values: CDR1 LNHDA, CDR2 SQIVND (reference sequence). The V segment lost 5 bases and the J segment 1 base; nucleotides outside the gene matches: 4. The CDR3 DNA reads TGTGCCAGTAGTTCACAGGGGCTCCAAGAGACCCAGTACTTC. This codes for CASSSQGLQETQYF.

The chain has TRBV4-1 and TRBJ1-2, with 8 bases identical to TRBD1. The junction had 16 bases not matched to a gene; V was cut back by 3 bases and J by 7 bases. CDR3 size: 17 residues. CDR1 and CDR2 from the germline V gene are MGHRA and YSYEKL. The CDR3 loop is CASSQAGTGDVRGGYTF. For the CDR3, the DNA is TGCGCCAGCAGCCAGGCCGGGACAGGCGACGTTCGAGGTGGCTACACCTTC.

V usage is TRBV3-1 (or the pseudogene TRBV3-2) and J usage is TRBJ1-4; perhaps TRBD1 as D (5 bases). The CDR3 has 15 residues. The V end was cut by 1 base, the J end by 5 bases, with 11 bases between. CDR1 LGHDT and CDR2 YNNKEL come from the germline V gene (reference sequence). The CDR3: CASSQGIGENEKLFF. In DNA form, the CDR3 reads TGTGCCAGCAGCCAAGGGATAGGGGAAAATGAAAAACTGTTTTTT.